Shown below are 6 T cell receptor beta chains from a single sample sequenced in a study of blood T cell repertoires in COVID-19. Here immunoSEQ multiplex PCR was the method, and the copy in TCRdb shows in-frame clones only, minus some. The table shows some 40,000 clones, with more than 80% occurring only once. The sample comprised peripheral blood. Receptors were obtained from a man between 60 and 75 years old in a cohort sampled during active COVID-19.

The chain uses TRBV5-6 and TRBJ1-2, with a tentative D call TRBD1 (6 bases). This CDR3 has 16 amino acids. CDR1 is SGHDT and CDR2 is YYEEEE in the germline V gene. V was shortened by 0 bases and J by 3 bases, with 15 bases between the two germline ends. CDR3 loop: CASSLGSTKGDYGYTF. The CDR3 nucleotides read TGTGCCAGCAGCTTGGGTAGCACAAAGGGGGACTATGGCTACACCTTC.

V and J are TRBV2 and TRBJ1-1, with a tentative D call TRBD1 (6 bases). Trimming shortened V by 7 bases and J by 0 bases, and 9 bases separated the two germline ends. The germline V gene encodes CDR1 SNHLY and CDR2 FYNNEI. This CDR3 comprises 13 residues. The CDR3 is CASTGQMNTEAFF. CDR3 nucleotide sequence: TGTGCCAGCACCGGACAGATGAACACTGAAGCTTTCTTT.

CDR3 DNA sequence: TGTGCCAGCAGGAAACAGGGGTTGAGCAATCAGCCCCAGCATTTT. Its translation is CASRKQGLSNQPQHF. V and J are TRBV6-5 and TRBJ1-5, with 7 bases lining up with TRBD1. This CDR3 is built from 15 residues. Germline V CDR1 and CDR2: MNHEY, SVGAGI. The V and J ends lost 6 bases and 1 base, in that order; junction bases with no gene match: 6.

CDR3 coding DNA: TGTGCCAGCTCTTCGGGGGGCCGGGGAGATACGCAGTATTTT. Residues: CASSSGGRGDTQYF. The chain has TRBV19 and TRBJ2-3, with D possibly being TRBD2 (7 bases). V gave up 9 bases and J gave up 5 bases, with 18 bases separating them. This CDR3 has 14 residues. Germline V gene data show CDR1 as LNHDA and CDR2 as SQIVND (reference sequence). The full variable domain, in which reference TRBV19 and TRBJ2-3 provide the parts outside the CDR3, is DGGITQSPKYLFRKEGQNVTLSCEQNLNHDAMYWYRQDPGQGLRLIYYSQIVNDFQKGDIAEGYSVSREKKESFPLTVTSAQKNPTAFYLCASSSGGRGDTQYFGPGTRLTVL.

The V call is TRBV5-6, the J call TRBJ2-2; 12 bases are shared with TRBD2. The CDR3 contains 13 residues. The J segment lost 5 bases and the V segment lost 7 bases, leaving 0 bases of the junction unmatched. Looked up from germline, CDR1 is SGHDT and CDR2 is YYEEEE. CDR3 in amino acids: CASLAGGTGELFF. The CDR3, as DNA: TGTGCCAGCCTAGCGGGGGGGACCGGGGAGCTGTTTTTT. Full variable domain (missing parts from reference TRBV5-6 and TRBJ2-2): DAGVTQSPTHLIKTRGQQVTLRCSPKSGHDTVSWYQQALGQGPQFIFQYYEEEERQRGNFPDRFSGHQFPNYSSELNVNALLLGDSALYLCASLAGGTGELFFGEGSRLTVL.

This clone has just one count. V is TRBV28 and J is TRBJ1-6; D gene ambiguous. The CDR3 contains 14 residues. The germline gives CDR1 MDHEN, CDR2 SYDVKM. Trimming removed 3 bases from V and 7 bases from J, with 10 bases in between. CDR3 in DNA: TGTGCCAGCAGTTTTCGGGTTTCAAATTCACCCCTCCACTTT. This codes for CASSFRVSNSPLHF.